The sequence of this TCR beta chain was determined in a study of Graves' ophthalmopathy and Graves' hyperthyroidism. V lost 5 bases, J lost 1 base, and 11 bases lay in between. Looked up from germline, CDR1 is SEHNR and CDR2 is FQNEAQ (reference sequence). CDR3 length equals 14 residues. RNA transcripts were the source from which TCR beta CDR3 regions were amplified. The first-round RT-PCR employed HTBI primers together with the Qiagen OneStep RT-PCR kit. A multiplex PCR was then performed as the second round. TCRdb re-analysed the multiplex PCR reads in MiXCR, keeping a single row per CDR3 protein. The sample carries 400,000 to 500,000 distinct CDR3 sequences, around a fifth recorded once. Study outcomes and limitations: Progression of ophthalmopathy was predicted by the model with around 70% sensitivity and roughly 74% specificity.

The sample holds many counts of this clonotype. Its matching antigen is unknown. The specimen sequenced was peripheral blood. The sequence came from a woman in her late teens or twenties with stable Graves' hyperthyroidism. The chain recombines TRBV7-9 with TRBJ1-1, with a weak D call TRBD1 (6 bases). CDR3 region: CASSGRGGNTEAFF. The CDR3 coding sequence is TGTGCCAGCAGCGGCCGAGGGGGGAACACTGAAGCTTTCTTT. The whole variable domain, remainder taken from reference TRBV7-9 and TRBJ1-1, is DTGVSQNPRHKITKRGQNVTFRCDPISEHNRLYWYRQTLGQGPEFLTYFQNEAQLEKSRLLSDRFSAERPKGSFSTLEIQRTEQGDSAMYLCASSGRGGNTEAFFGQGTRLTVV.